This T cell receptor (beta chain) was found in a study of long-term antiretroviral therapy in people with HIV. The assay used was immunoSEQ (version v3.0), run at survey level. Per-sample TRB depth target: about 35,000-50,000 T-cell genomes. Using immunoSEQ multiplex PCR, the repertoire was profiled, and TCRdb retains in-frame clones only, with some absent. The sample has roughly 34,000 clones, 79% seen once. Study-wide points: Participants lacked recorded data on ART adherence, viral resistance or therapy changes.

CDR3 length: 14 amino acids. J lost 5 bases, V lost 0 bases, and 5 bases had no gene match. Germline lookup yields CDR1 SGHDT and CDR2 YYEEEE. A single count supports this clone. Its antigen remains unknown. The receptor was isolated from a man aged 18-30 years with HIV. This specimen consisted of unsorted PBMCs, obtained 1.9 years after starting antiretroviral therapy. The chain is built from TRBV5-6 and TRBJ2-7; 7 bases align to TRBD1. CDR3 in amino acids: CASSLADRVHEQYF. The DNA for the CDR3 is TGTGCCAGCAGCTTGGCCGACAGGGTGCACGAGCAGTACTTC.